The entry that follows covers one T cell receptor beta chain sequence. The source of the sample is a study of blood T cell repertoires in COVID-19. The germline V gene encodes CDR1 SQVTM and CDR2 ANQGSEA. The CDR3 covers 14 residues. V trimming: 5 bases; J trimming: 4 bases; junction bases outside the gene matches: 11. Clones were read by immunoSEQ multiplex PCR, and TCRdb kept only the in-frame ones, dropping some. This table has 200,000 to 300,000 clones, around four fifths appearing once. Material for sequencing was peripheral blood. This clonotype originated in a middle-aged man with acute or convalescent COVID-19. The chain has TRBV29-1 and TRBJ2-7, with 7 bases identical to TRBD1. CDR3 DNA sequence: TGCAGCGTTACCGGACAGGCCCAAGCATACGAGCAGTACTTC. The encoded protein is CSVTGQAQAYEQYF.